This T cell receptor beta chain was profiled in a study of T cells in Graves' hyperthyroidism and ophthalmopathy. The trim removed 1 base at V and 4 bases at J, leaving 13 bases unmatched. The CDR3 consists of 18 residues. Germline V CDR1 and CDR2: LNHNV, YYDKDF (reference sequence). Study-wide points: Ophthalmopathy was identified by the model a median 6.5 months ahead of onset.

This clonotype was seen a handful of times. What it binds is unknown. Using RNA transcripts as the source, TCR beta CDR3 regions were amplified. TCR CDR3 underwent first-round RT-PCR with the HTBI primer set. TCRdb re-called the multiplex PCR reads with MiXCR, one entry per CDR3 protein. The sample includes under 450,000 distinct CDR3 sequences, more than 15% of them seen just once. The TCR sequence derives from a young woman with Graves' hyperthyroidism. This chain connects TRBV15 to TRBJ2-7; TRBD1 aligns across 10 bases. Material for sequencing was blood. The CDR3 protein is CATSRAVSGTGVGYEQYF. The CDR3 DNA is TGTGCCACCAGCAGAGCCGTGTCCGGGACAGGGGTCGGGTACGAGCAGTACTTC.